This TCR beta chain came from a study of T cell responses to AZD1222 COVID-19 vaccine. Sequencing was performed with immunoSEQ multiplex PCR; in TCRdb, only in-frame clones are kept and a portion is missing. The sample has approximately 100,000 clones, approximately 92% seen once. The CDR3 runs 16 residues. V lost 3 bases, J lost 0 bases, and 4 bases stayed unmatched. From germline, CDR1 is SGHRS and CDR2 YFSETQ. This clone was seen just once. Its antigen is unidentified. Findings and limits, study-wide: Of spike-specific TCRs, nearly half reportedly target regions left unmutated in variants.

The starting material was peripheral blood, obtained on day 0 of AZD1222 vaccination. The clonotype originates from an adult in good health. This sequence joins TRBV5-1 and TRBJ2-3; 10 bases align to TRBD2. The CDR3 protein is CASSYTSGASTDTQYF. In nucleotides, the CDR3 is TGCGCCAGCAGCTATACTAGCGGGGCTAGCACAGATACGCAGTATTTT.